This T cell receptor beta chain was retrieved from a study of cytomegalovirus exposure and HLA in healthy donors (dated by TCRdb to the late 2010s). Study-level background: In an earlier analysis of 450 to 750 of the donors, around 300 Gb of sequence data and 117 million unique TCR beta sequences from roughly 190 million T cells were reported. An early release that covered about 600 HLA-typed donors contained approximately 320 gigabases of sequencing data and 65 million to 100 million unique TCR sequences. The genetic ancestry cluster associated with self-reported Caucasian donors included 80% to 90% of the 398 genotyped donors. The aim of the study was to test whether cataloging public T cell receptors could identify signatures of past pathogen exposure. The T cell repertoires of around 670 subjects were profiled by immunosequencing and related to cytomegalovirus serostatus. A separate validation cohort of roughly 110 different subjects was used in addition to the roughly 700-subject first cohort. To predict cytomegalovirus infection status, the study combined high-throughput TCR immunosequencing, statistical association of individual TCRs with disease status, and machine learning. A later analysis re-examined previously published TCR beta repertoires from hundreds of donors and added high-resolution HLA genotyping to investigate patterns of TCR occurrence. The later analysis used no new phenotypic data to find candidate immune exposures, relying instead on TCR beta sequences and their occurrence across donors. An earlier analysis of roughly 600 of the donors used high-throughput TCR beta sequencing to judge whether each TCR beta V gene segment behaved as functional or pseudogenic. Donor age, sex, ethnicity and CMV serostatus were compiled alongside the repertoire data. Genome-wide SNP genotypes for about 65% of the roughly 670 donors were used in a later genetic analysis, which treated that subset as a discovery cohort. All discovery cohort repertoires had been generated using a single sequencing platform. Both class I and class II loci were covered by HLA typing, at four-digit resolution. Typing coverage varied by locus: roughly 629-630 donors for A, B, C, DRB1 and DQB1; approximately 500 for DQA1; 600 to 610 for DPA1; 450 to 480 for DPB1. A few DR-DQ haplotypes were handled as single units for association and clustering because linkage in the cohort was strong. On average, around 230,000 unique TCR beta nucleotide sequences were sequenced per donor among 300 to 500 genotyped donors of the cohort, with roughly 19% of those sequences being non-productive. The paper's findings and limits, for the study overall: At a false discovery rate of 0.05, a later analysis linked approximately 18,000 TCR beta sequences to specific HLA alleles. While some public TCRs were present in many individuals, most TCR sequences turned up only very rarely across donors. This cohort had only TCR beta chains sequenced, and the lack of alpha or paired-chain data limited which features could be detected. According to a later analysis, TCR association rates differed among HLA loci, with DRB1 alleles showing the most associated TCRs and HLA-C alleles showing the fewest. In vitro tests confirmed that a few of the cytomegalovirus-associated TCR beta chains recognize cytomegalovirus antigens. A further reported finding was that TCR beta sequences accurately predicted the HLA-A and HLA-B alleles for most subjects in the first cohort. Compared with equally common non-associated chains, HLA-associated TCR beta chains in a later analysis were more clonally expanded and had lower generation probabilities. Because counts were too low, some 17 rarely observed V segments, including chromosome 9 orphons, were left out of the earlier analysis of about 620 of the donors. A later analysis found that most CMV-associated TCR beta chains appeared HLA-restricted, with HLA associations seemingly driven largely by CMV exposure. V-gene and J-gene trimming of TCR beta chains was associated with a missense DCLRE1C variant in a later genetic analysis, and the association was replicated in an independent cohort. Because HLA typing was missing for some donors at each locus, association tests included only the typed subset. A total of 150 or so TCR beta chains were listed by the study as associated with cytomegalovirus. When HLA alleles, especially DR and DQ, strongly co-occurred, attributing TCR associations to individual alleles was difficult. Linkage disequilibrium might explain the correlated functional status among segregating V segments, but an unknown experimental factor could not be excluded. Sequencing depth was assumed to be roughly uniform across donors in the presence/absence analyses, though that assumption may not hold. In both the original and validation cohorts, the classifier was reported to diagnose cytomegalovirus status with high specificity and sensitivity. Because the 87-base-pair reads could not distinguish some IMGT-functional V segments, including TRBV6-2 and TRBV6-3, those segments were excluded. The sequencing pipeline was judged likely to have produced a cluster of highly shared sequence variants as a technical artifact. The authors suggested that the approach could potentially be generalized to other disease states and immunological phenotypes. A later genetic analysis reported fewer N-insertions in productive TCRs among donors in an Asian-associated ancestry cluster than the roughly 700-donor mean. CMV serostatus was the only immune exposure information available for the cohort. In an earlier analysis of about 600 of the donors, most TCR beta V segments appeared in productive rearrangements about 87% or about 30% of the time, broadly matching IMGT annotations. Several of the top co-occurrence clusters appeared to be linked to parvovirus B19, influenza, CMV and Epstein-Barr virus, according to a later analysis.

The cohort was made up of around 720 healthy bone marrow donors. Cohort members were all nominally healthy when sampled, although unrecorded immune exposures were likely present. The donor was CMV seropositive and belonged to the group of around 300 seropositive cohort members. Each donor provided a peripheral blood sample, and peripheral blood mononuclear cells were used for TCR beta sequencing. Genomic DNA extraction from the blood cell samples was performed with the Qiagen DNeasy Blood Extraction Kit. On this clone itself: Its target antigen remains unknown.

Its CDR3 holds 13 amino acids, cysteine through phenylalanine. Only the CDR3 portion is preserved as DNA: 39 bases, with reading frame beginning at the first base. Taken from the germline V gene, the CDR1 and CDR2 loops are MNHNS and SASEGT. The junction carries 11 bases between V and J, which are trimmed by 6 bases and 3 bases respectively. The library was made by the immunoSEQ multiplex PCR assay. For the multiplex PCR, a mixture combining 60 forward primers for TCR Vbeta segments and 13 reverse primers for TCR Jbeta segments was used. Amplification of the CDR3 region of rearranged TCR beta genes was performed with a multiplex PCR assay on genomic DNA. On the Illumina HiSeq System, the amplified TCR beta libraries were sequenced as 87-base-pair reads. The original pipeline was this. Across the 666 repertoires, a later analysis counted about 81 million unique TCR beta chains, roughly 11 million of which were shared by at least two donors. Raw reads were error-corrected and collapsed into unique sequences with a nearest-neighbor algorithm that merged closely related sequences to remove PCR and sequencing errors. Alignment of CDR3 sequences to IMGT reference sequences was used to assign V, D and J gene segments. Each retained sequence needed at least a six-nucleotide match to both a V gene segment and a J gene segment. A rearrangement counted as productive if the CDR3 had no stop codons and remained in frame with V and J, and every other rearrangement counted as non-productive. CDR3 was defined according to IMGT convention as the region running from the second conserved V-encoded cysteine to the conserved J-encoded phenylalanine. Sequences without an unambiguous match to a single V gene segment were excluded from the earlier analysis of about 630 of the donors. In an earlier analysis of some 590 of the donors, a V segment was called functional when productive rearrangements were above 56.7%, and segregating when the standard deviation between donors exceeded 5%. A statistical classification framework was developed to diagnose cytomegalovirus status using the catalog of TCR beta chain sequences. In a later analysis, V and J genes were assigned by comparing TCR nucleotide sequences against IMGT/GENE-DB human TR gene sequences. In a later analysis, CDR3 sequences and most-parsimonious VDJ recombination scenarios were assigned using the TCRdist pipeline. In a later analysis, every TCR beta chain was defined by the combination of its CDR3 amino acid sequence and its V-gene family, and reads without a unique V-gene family were dropped. A later analysis removed 500 to 650 highly shared, low-generation-probability nucleotide sequences to deal with suspected cross-contamination and a sequencing artifact. For each public chain, a later analysis derived a clonal expansion index from normalized ranks of inferred template counts within each repertoire. In a later analysis, generation probabilities were computed using a VDJ recombination model fitted to out-of-frame rearrangements, and the results were checked against IGoR. Hypergeometric tests were used in a later analysis to score TCR-TCR, TCR-HLA and TCR-CMV co-occurrence, with a repertoire-size bias correction applied to the TCR pairs. To estimate false discovery rates, a later analysis permuted the HLA or CMV assignments 20 times. In a later analysis, co-occurring TCRs were grouped with DBSCAN, and TCRdist sequence similarity was added when clustering was performed within HLA-allele-positive subsets. Repertoires with fewer than 30,000 or more than 120,000 public chains, plus five repertoires with anomalous nucleotide sharing, were excluded from co-occurrence clustering. The source is immuneACCESS, and TCRdb retained only in-frame sequences with V and J called. Part of the clones is not carried over; for the studies checked, unresolved V genes explain less than half of this, and the remainder is unexplained. From that table come the V and J calls and clone size; the DNA was used to work out D and trimming. This sample's listing comprises over 75,000 clones. The biggest ten clones account for approximately 5.7% of the sample.

The sequenced sample consisted of PBMCs. Recombination connected TRBV6-1 to TRBJ1-1; no D gene can be assigned with confidence. The clonotype originates from a girl aged 10 to 17 in good health and CMV-seropositive. The DNA sequence is TGTGCCAGCAGCCCGGGATGGGACACTGAAGCTTTCTTT. This gives the protein CASSPGWDTEAFF.